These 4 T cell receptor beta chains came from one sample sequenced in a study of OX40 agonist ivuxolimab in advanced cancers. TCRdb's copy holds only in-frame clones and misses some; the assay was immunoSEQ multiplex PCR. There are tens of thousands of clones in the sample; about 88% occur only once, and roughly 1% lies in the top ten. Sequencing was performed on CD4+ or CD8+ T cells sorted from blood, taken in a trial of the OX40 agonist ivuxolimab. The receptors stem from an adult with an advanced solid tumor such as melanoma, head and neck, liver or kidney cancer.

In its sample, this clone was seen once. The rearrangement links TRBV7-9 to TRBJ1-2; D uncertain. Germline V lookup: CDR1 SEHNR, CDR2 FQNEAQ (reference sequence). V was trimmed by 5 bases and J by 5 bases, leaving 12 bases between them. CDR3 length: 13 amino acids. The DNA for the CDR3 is TGTGCCAGCAGCGCCCGAGGCGGTTATGGCTACACCTTC. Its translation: CASSARGGYGYTF.

This CDR3 is CASSVATRQATEAFF. CDR3 bases: TGTGCCAGCAGCGTAGCTACCCGGCAGGCCACTGAAGCTTTCTTT. The J gene is TRBJ1-1, the V gene TRBV9; D gene ambiguous. Germline assignment: CDR1 SGDLS and CDR2 YYNGEE. The CDR3 covers 15 residues. The V end was cut by 0 bases, the J end by 4 bases, with 13 bases between. The full variable domain, in which reference TRBV9 and TRBJ1-1 provide the parts outside the CDR3, is DSGVTQTPKHLITATGQRVTLRCSPRSGDLSVYWYQQSLDQGLQFLIQYYNGEERAKGNILERFSAQQFPDLHSELNLSSLELGDSALYFCASSVATRQATEAFFGQGTRLTVV.

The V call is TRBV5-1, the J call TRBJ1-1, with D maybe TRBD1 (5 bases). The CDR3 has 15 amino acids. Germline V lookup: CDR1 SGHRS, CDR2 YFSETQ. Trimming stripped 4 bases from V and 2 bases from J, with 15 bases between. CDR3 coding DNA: TGCGCCAGCAGCGTAAAACTGGGGGGAAACACTGAAGCTTTCTTT. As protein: CASSVKLGGNTEAFF.

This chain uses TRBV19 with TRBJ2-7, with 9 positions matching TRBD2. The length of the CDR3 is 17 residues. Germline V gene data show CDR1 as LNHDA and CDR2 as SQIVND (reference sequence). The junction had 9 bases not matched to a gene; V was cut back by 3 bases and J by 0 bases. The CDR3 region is CASSIRLAGASSYEQYF. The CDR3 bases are TGTGCCAGTAGTATCAGGTTAGCGGGGGCGAGCTCCTACGAGCAGTACTTC.